This paragraph reports one T cell receptor (beta chain). TCRdb's copy holds only in-frame clones and misses some; the assay was immunoSEQ multiplex PCR. In the table there are under 200,000 clones, about 93% of which are singletons. The data derive from a study of blood T cell repertoires in COVID-19. The CDR3 contains 15 residues. CDR1 is KGHSH, CDR2 LQKENI, per germline. Germline trimming cut 4 bases from V and 7 bases from J; bases unmatched to any gene: 12. The sequenced material came from peripheral blood. The chain links TRBV18 to TRBJ1-1, with 7 bases identical to TRBD1. The source is a man aged 45-60 years with acute or convalescent COVID-19. The CDR3 coding sequence is TGTGCCAGCTCACGATCGACAGGGTACGAAGGTGAAGCTTTCTTT. Encoded protein: CASSRSTGYEGEAFF.